The 10 T cell receptor beta chains below come from one sample, sequenced in a study of blood T cell repertoires in COVID-19 (dated by TCRdb to the early 2020s). Receptor amplification or capture employed the immunoSEQ multiplex PCR assay. Held by TCRdb, this immuneACCESS table contains in-frame sequences only and omits some clones. Under half of the omission traces to an unresolved V gene where checked; the cause of the rest is unknown. The sample records about 260,000 clones, approximately 85% of which are singletons. Of the sample, roughly 2% falls within the top ten clones. The sequenced sample consisted of PBMCs or T cells enriched from blood (not recorded which). Receptors were obtained from a woman between 50 and 59 years old who had recovered from COVID-19.

This chain joins TRBV10-1 and TRBJ1-2; no clear D gene. V lost 4 bases and J lost 2, with 8 bases in between. The germline CDR1 and CDR2 sequences are WNHNN and SYGVQD (reference sequence). This CDR3 spans 13 amino acids. In nucleotides, the CDR3 is TGCGCCAGCAGTGGTGACAAGAACTATGGCTACACCTTC. This encodes CASSGDKNYGYTF.

The chain uses TRBV5-6 and TRBJ1-4; tentatively, D is TRBD1 (6 bases). The CDR3 is 15 residues long. V was shortened by 2 bases and J by 3 bases, with 11 bases between the two germline ends. Germline V CDR1 and CDR2: SGHDT, YYEEEE. The CDR3: CASSFENRANEKLFF. The CDR3 DNA reads as TGTGCCAGCAGCTTCGAAAACAGGGCTAATGAAAAACTGTTTTTT.

This chain links TRBV27 with TRBJ1-2; 7 bases line up with TRBD1. Germline CDR1 is MNHEY and CDR2 is SMNVEV (reference sequence). V gave up 2 bases and J gave up 8 bases; unmatched junction bases: 11. This CDR3 spans 15 amino acids. CDR3 protein: CASSLQPGGLGGYTF. The CDR3 DNA is TGTGCCAGCAGTTTACAACCAGGGGGGCTCGGCGGCTACACCTTC.

The chain employs TRBV27 and TRBJ1-1, with TRBD1 matching 7 bases. The germline gives CDR1 MNHEY, CDR2 SMNVEV (reference sequence). CDR3 length: 15 residues. With V trimmed by 6 bases and J by 7 bases, 14 bases remained unmatched. The CDR3 loop reads CASRGQRYLSGEAFF. The CDR3 DNA is TGTGCCAGCAGGGGACAGAGGTACCTATCGGGTGAAGCTTTCTTT.

CDR3 sequence (DNA): TGTGCCAGCACCTCGGACAGGGATGGCTACACCTTC. This translates into CASTSDRDGYTF. The chain employs TRBV25-1 and TRBJ1-2; 8 bases align to TRBD1. The CDR3 spans 12 residues. The trim removed 7 bases at V and 6 bases at J, leaving 4 bases unmatched. Germline V gene lookup returns CDR1 MGHDK and CDR2 SYGVNS.

This sequence joins TRBV9 and TRBJ2-1; weak D call: TRBD1 (6 bases). V gave up 3 bases and J gave up 9 bases, with 25 bases separating them. Germline loops: CDR1 SGDLS, CDR2 YYNGEE. The CDR3 length is 17 residues. The CDR3 here is CASSGRRPGHAVGEQFF. CDR3 sequence (DNA): TGTGCCAGCAGCGGTCGACGTCCGGGACACGCGGTAGGTGAGCAGTTCTTC.

The chain couples TRBV6-5 to TRBJ1-1, with TRBD1 matching over 10 bases. CDR1 is MNHEY and CDR2 is SVGAGI in the germline V gene. J lost 6 bases, V lost 5 bases, and 9 bases had no gene match. This CDR3 spans 15 amino acids. CDR3 DNA sequence: TGTGCCAGCAGTCACCTGACAGGGGGCGAGGCTGAAGCTTTCTTT. Protein product: CASSHLTGGEAEAFF.

This chain links TRBV7-8 with TRBJ2-5; TRBD2 agrees at 7 bases. Looked up from germline, CDR1 is SGHVS and CDR2 is FQNEAQ. The CDR3 is 17 residues long. V trimming: 1 base; J trimming: 2 bases; junction bases outside the gene matches: 10. Here the CDR3 reads CASSLDRAGEKQETQYF. CDR3 DNA: TGTGCCAGCAGCTTAGATCGGGCGGGGGAAAAGCAAGAGACCCAGTACTTC.

CDR3 amino acids: CASSPGGQSSGANVLTF. The CDR3 DNA reads as TGCGCCAGCAGCCCAGGAGGACAGAGCTCTGGGGCCAACGTCCTGACTTTC. V gene TRBV4-1 combines with J gene TRBJ2-6; D is perhaps TRBD1 (6 bases). The CDR3 runs 17 residues. CDR1 and CDR2 (germline): MGHRA, YSYEKL. Trimming pared 4 bases from V and 0 bases from J, leaving 13 bases between.

This clone was observed once. This chain joins TRBV11-2 and TRBJ1-2, with 12 bases that match TRBD1. Germline CDR1 is SGHAT and CDR2 is FQNNGV. Trimming removed 3 bases from V and 11 bases from J; junction bases left unmatched: 7. CDR3 size: 14 residues. CDR3 protein: CASSFGTGGSLYTF. As DNA, the CDR3 is TGTGCCAGCAGCTTCGGGACAGGGGGCAGCCTATACACCTTC.